One sample yielded the 9 T cell receptor beta chains listed below, sequenced in a study of T cell responses to AZD1222 COVID-19 vaccine. Profiled with immunoSEQ multiplex PCR; TCRdb holds only in-frame clones, not every one. The sample yields tens of thousands of clones, 65% to 85% seen once. Sequences were derived from peripheral blood, sampled 28 days after the second AZD1222 dose. These receptor sequences come from an adult who received the AZD1222 COVID-19 vaccine.

V usage is TRBV23-1 and J usage is TRBJ2-7, with D perhaps TRBD1 (6 bases). TRBV23-1 is filed as an ORF, its function uncertain. The CDR3 totals 12 residues. V dropped 9 bases and J dropped 5 bases, with 14 bases sitting between them. CDR3 sequence (DNA): TGCGCCAGAACCGGGACACTCCACGAGCAGTACTTC. This codes for CARTGTLHEQYF.

This rearrangement joins TRBV6-5 to TRBJ2-7, with D perhaps TRBD2 (5 bases). The V gene's germline CDR1 is MNHEY and CDR2 SVGAGI. Trimming took off 8 bases at V and 2 bases at J, with 16 bases between the two ends. CDR3 length: 14 residues. CDR3 bases: TGTGCCAGCTCCACCGACGGAGGTACCTACGAGCAGTACTTC. This gives the protein CASSTDGGTYEQYF.

This chain uses TRBV11-1 with TRBJ2-7; 8 bases agree with TRBD1. The CDR3 is 14 amino acids. The germline CDR1 and CDR2 sequences are SGHAT and FQDESV (reference sequence). V lost 5 bases and J lost 3; bases outside the gene matches: 6. The CDR3 region is CASSARQGFYEQYF. CDR3 DNA: TGTGCCAGCAGCGCCCGACAGGGGTTCTACGAGCAGTACTTC.

There are many counts of this clone. This chain connects TRBV19 to TRBJ1-6; 8 bases align to TRBD1. Germline trimming cut 7 bases from V and 0 bases from J; bases unmatched to any gene: 8. The CDR3 spans 17 residues. CDR1 is LNHDA and CDR2 is SQIVND in the germline V gene (reference sequence). The CDR3 DNA is TGTGCCAGTAATCCGACAGGGGCGAGCTCCTATAATTCACCCCTCCACTTT. It specifies CASNPTGASSYNSPLHF. The full variable domain, in which reference TRBV19 and TRBJ1-6 provide the parts outside the CDR3, is DGGITQSPKYLFRKEGQNVTLSCEQNLNHDAMYWYRQDPGQGLRLIYYSQIVNDFQKGDIAEGYSVSREKKESFPLTVTSAQKNPTAFYLCASNPTGASSYNSPLHFGNGTRLTVT.

The rearrangement uses TRBV6-5 and TRBJ2-2; possibly TRBD2 for D (5 bases). Per germline, CDR1 MNHEY and CDR2 SVGAGI. V dropped 7 bases and J dropped 4 bases, with 16 bases sitting between them. The CDR3 runs to 15 residues. DNA for the CDR3: TGTGCCAGCAATCCAAGAGGGCCCGGCACCGGGGAGCTGTTTTTT. It encodes CASNPRGPGTGELFF.

The chain recombines TRBV30 with TRBJ2-7; D call uncertain. The V end lost 2 bases, the J end lost 7 bases, and 12 bases lay between the germline ends. The CDR3 covers 12 residues. Germline V gene sequence: CDR1 GTSNPN, CDR2 SVGIG (reference sequence). The CDR3 coding sequence is TGTGCCTGGAGTCAAAGACTGAGGGAGCAGTACTTC. This sequence encodes CAWSQRLREQYF.

This clone was seen a single time. The chain couples TRBV11-2 to TRBJ2-4, with D possibly TRBD2 on 6 matching bases. This CDR3 has 16 residues. Germline values: CDR1 SGHAT, CDR2 FQNNGV. The V gene lost 1 base and the J gene lost 6 bases, with 16 bases spanning the gap. The DNA of the CDR3 is TGTGCCAGCAGCTTAGTCCCCCGCGGGACCCTAAACATTCAGTACTTC. It is translated as CASSLVPRGTLNIQYF.

CDR3 bases: TGCGCCAGCAGCCAAGGAGTGGGCCCATCCAGGACACCCCTCCACTTT. Translation gives CASSQGVGPSRTPLHF. The rearrangement joins TRBV4-1 to TRBJ1-6; D is undetermined. The CDR3 is 16 residues long. The V and J ends lost 1 base and 11 bases respectively, with 18 bases between them. Germline-derived CDR1 and CDR2 are MGHRA and YSYEKL.

The sample holds a few counts of this clone. This chain uses TRBV19 with TRBJ2-7; 9 nucleotides line up with TRBD2. V shed 5 bases and J 6 bases; nucleotides not matched to a gene: 8. The CDR3 is 14 residues long. Germline CDR1 and CDR2: LNHDA and SQIVND (reference sequence). DNA of the CDR3: TGTGCCAGTAGTTCGGGACTAGCCGTCAGCGAGCAGTACTTC. Encoded protein: CASSSGLAVSEQYF. Full variable domain (rest looked up from reference TRBV19 and TRBJ2-7): DGGITQSPKYLFRKEGQNVTLSCEQNLNHDAMYWYRQDPGQGLRLIYYSQIVNDFQKGDIAEGYSVSREKKESFPLTVTSAQKNPTAFYLCASSSGLAVSEQYFGPGTRLTVT.